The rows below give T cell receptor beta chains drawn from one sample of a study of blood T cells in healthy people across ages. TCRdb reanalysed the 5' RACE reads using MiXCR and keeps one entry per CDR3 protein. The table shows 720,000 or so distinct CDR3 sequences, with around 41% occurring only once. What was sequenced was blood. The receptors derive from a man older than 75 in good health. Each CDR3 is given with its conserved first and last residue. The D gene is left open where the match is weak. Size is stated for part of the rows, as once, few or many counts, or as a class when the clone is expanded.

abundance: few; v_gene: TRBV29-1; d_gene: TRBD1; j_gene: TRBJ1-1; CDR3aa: CSVEGGTANTEAFF; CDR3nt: TGCAGCGTTGAAGGGGGGACAGCGAACACTGAAGCTTTCTTT
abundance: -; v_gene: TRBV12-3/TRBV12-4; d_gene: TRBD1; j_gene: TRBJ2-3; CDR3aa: CASSPAGTGEFDTQYF; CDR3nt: TGTGCCAGCAGTCCGGCCGGGACAGGGGAGTTCGATACGCAGTATTTT
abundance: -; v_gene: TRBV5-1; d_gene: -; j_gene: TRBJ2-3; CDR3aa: CASSLEDSTDTQYF; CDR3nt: TGCGCCAGCAGCTTGGAGGACTCCACAGATACGCAGTATTTT
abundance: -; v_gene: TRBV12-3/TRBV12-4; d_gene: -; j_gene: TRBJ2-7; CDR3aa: CASRGQGHGYEQYF; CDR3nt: TGTGCCAGCAGGGGTCAAGGGCATGGCTACGAGCAGTACTTC
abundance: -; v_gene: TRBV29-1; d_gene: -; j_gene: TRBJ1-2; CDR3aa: CSVEVLTAKGGYTF; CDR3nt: TGCAGCGTTGAAGTCCTAACAGCGAAGGGTGGCTACACCTTC
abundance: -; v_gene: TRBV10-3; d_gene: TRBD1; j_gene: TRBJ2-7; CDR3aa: CAISAGTGGYEQYF; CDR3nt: TGTGCCATCAGCGCCGGGACAGGGGGTTACGAGCAGTACTTC
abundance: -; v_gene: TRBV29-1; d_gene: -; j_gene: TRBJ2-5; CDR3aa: CSVGWSETQYF; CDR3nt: TGCAGCGTTGGATGGTCAGAGACCCAGTACTTC
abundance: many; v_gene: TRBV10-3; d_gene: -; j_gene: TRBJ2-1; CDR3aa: CAISETSYNEQFF; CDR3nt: TGTGCCATCAGCGAAACATCCTACAATGAGCAGTTCTTC
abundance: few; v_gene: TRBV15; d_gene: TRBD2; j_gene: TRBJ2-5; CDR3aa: CATSRERGGALETQYF; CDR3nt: TGTGCCACCAGCAGAGAACGCGGGGGGGCTTTAGAGACCCAGTACTTC
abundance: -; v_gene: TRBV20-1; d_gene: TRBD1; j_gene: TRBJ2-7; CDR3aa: CSARRGQGIYNEQYF; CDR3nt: TGCAGTGCTAGGAGGGGACAGGGAATCTACAATGAGCAGTACTTC
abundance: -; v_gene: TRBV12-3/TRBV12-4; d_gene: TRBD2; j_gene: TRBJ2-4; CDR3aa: CANSPREGTLAKNIQYF; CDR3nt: TGTGCCAACAGTCCCCGGGAGGGGACGCTAGCCAAAAACATTCAGTACTTC
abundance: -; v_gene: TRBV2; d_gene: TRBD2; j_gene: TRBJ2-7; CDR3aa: CASSGERGGYNEQYF; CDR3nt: TGTGCCAGCAGTGGGGAGCGGGGGGGCTACAATGAGCAGTACTTC
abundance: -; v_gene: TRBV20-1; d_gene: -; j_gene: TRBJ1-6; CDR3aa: CSARDQTGRRYNSPLHF; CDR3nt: TGCAGTGCTAGAGATCAAACAGGGAGGCGATATAATTCACCCCTCCACTTT
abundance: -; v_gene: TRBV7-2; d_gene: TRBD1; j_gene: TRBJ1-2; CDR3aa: CASSHTGGSNYGYTF; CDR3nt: TGTGCCAGCAGCCATACAGGGGGTAGTAACTATGGCTACACCTTC
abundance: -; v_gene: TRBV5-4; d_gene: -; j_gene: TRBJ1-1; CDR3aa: CASNLWNTEAFF; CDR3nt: TGTGCCAGCAACTTGTGGAACACTGAAGCTTTCTTT